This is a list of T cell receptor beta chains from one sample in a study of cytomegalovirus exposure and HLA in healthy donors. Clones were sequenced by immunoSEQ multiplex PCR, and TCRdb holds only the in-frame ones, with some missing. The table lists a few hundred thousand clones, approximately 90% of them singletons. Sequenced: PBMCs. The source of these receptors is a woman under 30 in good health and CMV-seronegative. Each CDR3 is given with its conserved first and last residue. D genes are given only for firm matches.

CDR3aa: CASSVGPTGDGYTF
d_gene: TRBD1
v_gene: TRBV9

CDR3aa: CASSQRTGANTEAFF
d_gene: TRBD1
v_gene: TRBV7-9

CDR3aa: CASSLTGDAYGYTF
d_gene: TRBD1
v_gene: TRBV28

CDR3aa: CASSYEGWSPLHF
d_gene: .
v_gene: TRBV27

CDR3aa: CASSLVAGASYNEQFF
d_gene: .
v_gene: TRBV5-4

CDR3aa: CACRGETSNQPQHF
d_gene: .
v_gene: TRBV28

CDR3aa: CASSATSRENTIYF
d_gene: .
v_gene: TRBV2

CDR3aa: CASSGTHGRQETQYF
d_gene: .
v_gene: TRBV6-1

CDR3aa: CASRRDGSSGNTIYF
d_gene: .
v_gene: TRBV5-1

CDR3aa: CATSPSGRELYNEQFF
d_gene: TRBD2
v_gene: TRBV15

CDR3aa: CASRFGDYEQYF
d_gene: .
v_gene: TRBV6-5

CDR3aa: CSARGGGGYTF
d_gene: .
v_gene: TRBV20-1

CDR3aa: CASSLGSPSPYEQYF
d_gene: .
v_gene: TRBV27

CDR3aa: CASSGLAGEGGEQFF
d_gene: TRBD2
v_gene: TRBV6-1

CDR3aa: CASSLANWDRAYGYTF
d_gene: TRBD1
v_gene: TRBV5-4

CDR3aa: CASSDSKGGGGELFF
d_gene: TRBD1
v_gene: TRBV6-4

CDR3aa: CASGGLAQPQHF
d_gene: .
v_gene: TRBV6-5

CDR3aa: CASSYSGRSPYEQYF
d_gene: .
v_gene: TRBV6-5

CDR3aa: CASSPPGTGNEQYF
d_gene: TRBD1
v_gene: TRBV11-2

CDR3aa: CASSFGALAGVSNEQFF
d_gene: TRBD2
v_gene: TRBV7-9

CDR3aa: CASSWGGTGAYEQYF
d_gene: TRBD1
v_gene: TRBV27

CDR3aa: CSVTLLRGQATGELFF
d_gene: TRBD1
v_gene: TRBV29-1

CDR3aa: CASSLEQRRSTNEKLFF
d_gene: .
v_gene: TRBV28

CDR3aa: CASSTGTSGADTQYF
d_gene: TRBD2
v_gene: TRBV5-4

CDR3aa: CASSSQGNGYTF
d_gene: .
v_gene: TRBV5-1

CDR3aa: CASSSRDTLFYGYTF
d_gene: .
v_gene: TRBV6-1

CDR3aa: CAWSAGFTNYGYTF
d_gene: .
v_gene: TRBV30

CDR3aa: CASNFNGGYTF
d_gene: .
v_gene: TRBV4-1